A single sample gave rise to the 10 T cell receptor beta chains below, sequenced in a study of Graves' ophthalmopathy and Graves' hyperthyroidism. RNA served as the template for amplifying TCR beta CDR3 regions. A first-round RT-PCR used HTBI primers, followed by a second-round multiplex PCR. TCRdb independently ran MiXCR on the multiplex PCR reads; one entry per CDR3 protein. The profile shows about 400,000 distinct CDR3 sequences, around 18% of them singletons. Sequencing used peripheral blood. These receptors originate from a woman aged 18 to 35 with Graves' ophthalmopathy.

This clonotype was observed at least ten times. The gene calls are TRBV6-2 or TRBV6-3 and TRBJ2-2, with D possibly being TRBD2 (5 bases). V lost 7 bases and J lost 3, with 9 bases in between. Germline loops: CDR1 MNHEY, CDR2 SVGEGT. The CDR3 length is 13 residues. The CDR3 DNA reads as TGTGCCAGCAACAAGGAGGACACCGGGGAGCTGTTTTTT. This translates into CASNKEDTGELFF.

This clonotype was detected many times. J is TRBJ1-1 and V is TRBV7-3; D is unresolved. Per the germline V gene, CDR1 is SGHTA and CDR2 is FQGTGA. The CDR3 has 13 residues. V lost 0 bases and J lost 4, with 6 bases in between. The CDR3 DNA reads TGTGCCAGCAGCTTAACGTCGGCCACTGAAGCTTTCTTT. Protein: CASSLTSATEAFF.

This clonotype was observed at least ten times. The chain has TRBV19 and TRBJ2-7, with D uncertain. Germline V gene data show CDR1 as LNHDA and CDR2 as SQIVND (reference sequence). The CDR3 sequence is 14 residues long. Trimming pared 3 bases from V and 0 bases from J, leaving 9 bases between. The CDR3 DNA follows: TGTGCCAGTAGTATGAACGCAGTCTCCTACGAGCAGTACTTC. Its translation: CASSMNAVSYEQYF.

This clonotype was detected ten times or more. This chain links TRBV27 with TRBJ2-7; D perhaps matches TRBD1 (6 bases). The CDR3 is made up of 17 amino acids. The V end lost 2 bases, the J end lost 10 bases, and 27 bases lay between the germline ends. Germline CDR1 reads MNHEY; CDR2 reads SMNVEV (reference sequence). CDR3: CASSLTGSGLSYNGQYF. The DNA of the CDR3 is TGTGCCAGCAGTTTAACAGGGTCAGGCCTCTCCTATAATGGACAGTACTTC.

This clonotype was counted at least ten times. CDR3 loop: CASSVQVGTRGNTGELFF. The CDR3 coding sequence is TGTGCCAGCAGCGTACAAGTAGGGACTAGGGGTAATACCGGGGAGCTGTTTTTT. The chain couples TRBV9 to TRBJ2-2; 8 nucleotides agree with TRBD2. V lost 1 base and J lost 5; bases outside the gene matches: 13. The CDR3 is made up of 18 amino acids. The germline CDR1 and CDR2 sequences are SGDLS and YYNGEE.

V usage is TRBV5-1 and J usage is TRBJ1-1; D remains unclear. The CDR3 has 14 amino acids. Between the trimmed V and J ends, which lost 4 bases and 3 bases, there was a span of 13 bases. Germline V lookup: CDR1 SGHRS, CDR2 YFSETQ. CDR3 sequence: CASSLVGTYTEAFF. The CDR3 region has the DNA TGCGCCAGCAGCCTGGTGGGCACTTACACTGAAGCTTTCTTT.

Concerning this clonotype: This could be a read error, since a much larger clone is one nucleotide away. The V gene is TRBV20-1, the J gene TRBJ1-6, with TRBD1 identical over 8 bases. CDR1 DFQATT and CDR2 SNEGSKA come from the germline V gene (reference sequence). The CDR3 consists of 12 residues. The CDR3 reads CSAGTGGLPPHF. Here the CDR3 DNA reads TGCAGTGCCGGGACAGGCGGGTTGCCCCCCCACTTT.

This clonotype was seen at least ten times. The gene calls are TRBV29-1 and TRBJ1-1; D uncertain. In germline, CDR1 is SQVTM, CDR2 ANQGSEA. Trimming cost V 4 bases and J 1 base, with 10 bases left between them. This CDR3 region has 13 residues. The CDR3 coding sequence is TGCAGCGTTGGAGAGGTCCGGAACACTGAAGCTTTCTTT. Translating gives CSVGEVRNTEAFF.

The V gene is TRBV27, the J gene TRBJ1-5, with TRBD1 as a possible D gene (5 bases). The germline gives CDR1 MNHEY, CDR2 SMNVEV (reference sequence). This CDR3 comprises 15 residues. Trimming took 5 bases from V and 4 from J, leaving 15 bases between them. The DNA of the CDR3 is TGTGCCAGCAGTGGACCTGGGGGGGTTAATCAGCCCCAGCATTTT. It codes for CASSGPGGVNQPQHF.

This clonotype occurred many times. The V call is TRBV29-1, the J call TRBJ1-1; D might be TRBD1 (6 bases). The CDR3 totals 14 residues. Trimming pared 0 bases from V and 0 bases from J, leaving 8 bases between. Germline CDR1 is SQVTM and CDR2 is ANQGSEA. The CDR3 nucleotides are TGCAGCGTTGAAGACAGGGGCATGAACACTGAAGCTTTCTTT. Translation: CSVEDRGMNTEAFF.